This T cell receptor (beta chain) was sequenced during a study of CD8 T cells in Susac syndrome. Study-wide points: It was acknowledged in the study that its TCR sequencing and HLA analysis involved a relatively small number of individuals. No clonal expansion appeared among CD4+ T cells in Susac patients.

The germline V gene encodes CDR1 SGHRS and CDR2 YFSETQ. The CDR3 runs to 15 residues. With 4 bases clipped from V and 2 bases from J, the junction kept 4 bases outside the gene matches. For this clonotype: Antigen specificity is unknown.

With random hexamers, 0.5 to 1 ug RNA was reverse transcribed. The TCR beta CDR3 was amplified by immunoSEQ multiplex PCR across 54 Vbeta, 13 Jbeta. Using its own MiXCR run on the immunoSEQ multiplex PCR reads, TCRdb lists one record per CDR3 protein. The data show some 250,000 distinct CDR3 sequences, less than 96% seen once. It was negative isolation that provided the CD8+ and CD4+ T cells, whereas TEMRA cells were enriched by FACS. Specimen: CD4+ T cells from PBMCs. The rearrangement joins TRBV5-1 to TRBJ2-2, with TRBD2 identical over 8 bases. This clonotype originated in a human donor with Susac syndrome. CDR3 in DNA: TGCGCCAGCAGCCGGGGACTAGTAAACACCGGGGAGCTGTTTTTT. Its translation: CASSRGLVNTGELFF.